Presented here are 28 T cell receptor beta chains from one specimen sequenced in a study of cytomegalovirus exposure and HLA in healthy donors. 60 Vbeta and 13 Jbeta primers were used in PCR. Only in-frame clones appear in the TCRdb table, and some are missing; sequencing was by immunoSEQ multiplex PCR. The sample has some 200,000 clones, about 83% seen once; the top ten hold around 2.6%. What was sequenced was PBMCs. Source of these receptors: a female donor in good health and CMV-seronegative.

This sequence joins TRBV11-2 and TRBJ2-3, with a tentative D call TRBD2 (7 bases). The CDR3 totals 15 residues. V lost 5 bases and J 2 bases, leaving 14 bases between the germline ends. CDR1 and CDR2 from the germline V gene are SGHAT and FQNNGV. CDR3 coding DNA: TGTGCCAGCAGCACGGGGGGCACAAACACAGATACGCAGTATTTT. This translates into CASSTGGTNTDTQYF.

The chain couples TRBV7-6 to TRBJ2-7; the D gene is possibly TRBD2 (6 bases). This CDR3 is built from 14 residues. The germline V gene encodes CDR1 SGHVS and CDR2 FNYEAQ. V was pared by 1 base and J by 0 bases, with 7 bases between. The DNA of the CDR3 is TGTGCCAGCAGCTTAGGCGGGATCTCCTACGAGCAGTACTTC. It encodes CASSLGGISYEQYF.

The CDR3 reads CASSRTSVGYNEQFF. The CDR3 DNA reads TGTGCCAGCAGCCGGACTAGCGTAGGGTACAATGAGCAGTTCTTC. The gene calls are TRBV7-6 and TRBJ2-1; 9 bases agree with TRBD2. V lost 5 bases and J lost 4; bases outside the gene matches: 6. The germline V gene has CDR1 SGHVS and CDR2 FNYEAQ. The CDR3 contains 15 residues.

The chain combines TRBV9 with TRBJ2-7, with 7 bases lining up with TRBD1. Germline V gene lookup returns CDR1 SGDLS and CDR2 YYNGEE. CDR3 size: 19 residues. Trimming took 4 bases from V and 0 from J; bases not matched to a gene: 19. CDR3 bases: TGTGCCAGCAGCTTGAATCCCGGGACAGTAACAGCCTCCTCCTACGAGCAGTACTTC. This gives the protein CASSLNPGTVTASSYEQYF.

This sequence joins TRBV5-1 and TRBJ2-3; D perhaps matches TRBD1 (6 bases). With 3 bases removed from V and 1 base from J, the gap between germline ends came to 18 bases. CDR1 SGHRS and CDR2 YFSETQ come from the germline V gene. This CDR3 contains 17 residues. The CDR3 nucleotides are TGCGCCAGCAGCTCCGGAGGACAGTTCCAGGGCACAGATACGCAGTATTTT. Translated: CASSSGGQFQGTDTQYF.

V and J are TRBV29-1 and TRBJ2-1; tentative D call: TRBD2 (5 bases). The V gene lost 3 bases and the J gene lost 1 base, with 16 bases spanning the gap. The V gene's germline CDR1 is SQVTM and CDR2 ANQGSEA. The CDR3 spans 16 residues. CDR3 sequence (DNA): TGCAGCGTTGATACGTCGGGTCGAGGGTCCTACAATGAGCAGTTCTTC. Amino acid sequence: CSVDTSGRGSYNEQFF.

This chain connects TRBV30 to TRBJ2-1; 7 nucleotides match TRBD1. The CDR3 extends over 15 amino acids. Germline CDR1 reads GTSNPN; CDR2 reads SVGIG (reference sequence). V shed 4 bases and J 3 bases; nucleotides not matched to a gene: 9. CDR3 nucleotides: TGTGCCTGGATACCTGGGACAGCCAGCTACAATGAGCAGTTCTTC. Amino acid sequence: CAWIPGTASYNEQFF.

The J gene is TRBJ1-2, the V gene TRBV6-5; no clear D. V shed 2 bases and J shed 8 bases, with 12 bases lying between them. Germline CDR1 is MNHEY and CDR2 is SVGAGI. CDR3 length: 13 amino acids. CDR3 DNA sequence: TGTGCCAGCAGTTACGATTTCGGAGAAGGCTACACCTTC. It specifies CASSYDFGEGYTF.

Turning to this clone: An end of the junction does not agree with germline; a read error may underlie this. This chain uses TRBV5-4 with TRBJ2-3; 8 nucleotides match TRBD1. There are 14 residues in the CDR3. Germline-derived CDR1 and CDR2 are SGHNT and YYREEE (reference sequence). The CDR3, as DNA: TGTGCAAGCACGCAGGACAGGGTAACAGATACGCAGTATTTT. Protein product: CASTQDRVTDTQYF.

The chain recombines TRBV10-3 with TRBJ1-5; 10 bases line up with TRBD1. CDR1 and CDR2 (germline): ENHRY, SYGVKD. V was clipped by 1 base and J by 0 bases; unmatched bases: 3. This CDR3 contains 17 residues. Here the CDR3 reads CAISEWGTGDSNQPQHF. The CDR3, as DNA: TGTGCCATCAGTGAGTGGGGGACAGGGGATAGCAATCAGCCCCAGCATTTT.

In its sample, this clone was seen once. The chain links TRBV6-5 to TRBJ1-1; D is possibly TRBD1 (5 bases). Germline loops: CDR1 MNHEY, CDR2 SVGAGI. V was clipped by 2 bases and J by 1 base, with 8 bases between them. The CDR3 is made up of 14 amino acids. CDR3 bases: TGTGCCAGCAGTTACGGCGGGGGGAACACTGAAGCTTTCTTT. It yields the protein CASSYGGGNTEAFF.

A word on this clone: The sample contains more than one DNA sequence encoding this CDR3. The chain links TRBV19 to TRBJ2-7; weak D call: TRBD2 (6 bases). V shed 5 bases and J shed 0 bases, with 8 bases lying between them. Per germline, CDR1 LNHDA and CDR2 SQIVND (reference sequence). The CDR3 sequence is 13 residues long. The CDR3 nucleotides are TGTGCCAGTAGTGCGGGGCTCTCCTACGAGCAGTACTTC. It codes for CASSAGLSYEQYF.

V is TRBV28 and J is TRBJ2-7; TRBD1 aligns across 8 bases. V lost 4 bases to trimming and J lost 5 bases; unmatched junction nucleotides: 10. The CDR3 covers 15 residues. Germline CDR1 is MDHEN and CDR2 is SYDVKM. The CDR3 coding sequence is TGTGCCAGCAGTTCGGAGACAGGGGTGGTGGACGAGCAGTACTTC. Its protein product is CASSSETGVVDEQYF.

J is TRBJ2-3 and V is TRBV5-1; the D is unclear. The CDR3 loop spans 14 amino acids. Germline CDR1 is SGHRS and CDR2 is YFSETQ. Trimming left V 0 bases short and J 2 bases short, with 7 bases between. This chain's CDR3 is CASSLGADTDTQYF. The CDR3 DNA reads TGCGCCAGCAGCTTGGGCGCGGACACAGATACGCAGTATTTT. The full variable domain, with the rest looked up from reference TRBV5-1 and TRBJ2-3, is KAGVTQTPRYLIKTRGQQVTLSCSPISGHRSVSWYQQTPGQGLQFLFEYFSETQRNKGNFPGRFSGRQFSNSRSEMNVSTLELGDSALYLCASSLGADTDTQYFGPGTRLTVL.

CDR3 nucleotides: TGTGCCACCAGCAGAGAGGGACTTAAAGAGACCCAGTACTTC. Translating it yields CATSREGLKETQYF. V and J are TRBV15 and TRBJ2-5; the D gene is possibly TRBD2 (6 bases). The length of the CDR3 is 14 residues. Between the trimmed V and J ends, which lost 0 bases and 3 bases, there was a span of 8 bases. Germline V gene data show CDR1 as LNHNV and CDR2 as YYDKDF (reference sequence). Using reference TRBV15 and TRBJ2-5 for the parts outside the CDR3, the full variable domain is DAMVIQNPRYQVTQFGKPVTLSCSQTLNHNVMYWYQQKSSQAPKLLFHYYDKDFNNEADTPDNFQSRRPNTSFCFLDIRSPGLGDTAMYLCATSREGLKETQYFGPGTRLLVL.

This chain links TRBV10-3 with TRBJ2-5, with D perhaps matching TRBD2 (5 bases). The CDR3 covers 13 residues. Germline loops: CDR1 ENHRY, CDR2 SYGVKD. The V and J ends lost 7 bases and 5 bases respectively, with 14 bases between them. The chain's CDR3 is CAITPDGMETQYF. The CDR3 DNA reads TGTGCCATCACCCCCGACGGGATGGAGACCCAGTACTTC.

V is TRBV6-4 and J is TRBJ2-3; D possibly corresponds to TRBD2 (6 bases). Germline CDR1 reads MRHNA; CDR2 reads SNTAGT. CDR3 size: 14 residues. Trimming pared 4 bases from V and 4 bases from J, leaving 12 bases between. In DNA form, the CDR3 reads TGTGCCAGCAGTGGAGCAGCGGGCGCAGATACGCAGTATTTT. Its translation is CASSGAAGADTQYF.

The chain combines TRBV6-5 with TRBJ1-6; D possibly corresponds to TRBD1 (6 bases). V was clipped by 6 bases and J by 4 bases, with 10 bases between them. Germline lookup yields CDR1 MNHEY and CDR2 SVGAGI. The CDR3 is made up of 14 amino acids. DNA of the CDR3: TGTGCCAGCAGCCTAACAGGGTATAATTCACCCCTCCACTTT. This codes for CASSLTGYNSPLHF.

This chain uses TRBV5-5 with TRBJ2-1; maybe TRBD2 (6 bases). The ends were cut back, 4 bases at V and 7 bases at J, with 24 bases in the middle. CDR1 and CDR2 from the germline V gene are SGHKS and YYEKEE (reference sequence). This CDR3 is 17 amino acids long. CDR3 protein: CASSQPRGDRATNEQFF. The CDR3 nucleotides are TGTGCCAGCAGCCAACCTCGCGGGGACCGAGCTACAAATGAGCAGTTCTTC.

The V gene is TRBV5-6, the J gene TRBJ2-1; TRBD2 matches at 12 bases. Unmatched junction bases numbered 19, after V lost 4 bases and J lost 8 bases. The CDR3 contains 19 residues. Per the germline V gene, CDR1 is SGHDT and CDR2 is YYEEEE. The CDR3 DNA is TGTGCCAGCAGCGCACTACCTAGCGGGGGGGCCCTATCTCGCCATGAGCAGTTCTTC. This codes for CASSALPSGGALSRHEQFF.

The rearrangement uses TRBV5-5 and TRBJ2-7; no definite D call. V was clipped by 5 bases and J by 3 bases, with 12 bases between them. Germline V lookup: CDR1 SGHKS, CDR2 YYEKEE (reference sequence). CDR3 size: 13 residues. Here the CDR3 reads CASSSNGYYEQYF. In DNA form, the CDR3 reads TGTGCCAGCAGTAGTAACGGGTACTACGAGCAGTACTTC. Variable domain in full (rest from reference TRBV5-5 and TRBJ2-7): DAGVTQSPTHLIKTRGQQVTLRCSPISGHKSVSWYQQVLGQGPQFIFQYYEKEERGRGNFPDRFSARQFPNYSSELNVNALLLGDSALYLCASSSNGYYEQYFGPGTRLTVT.

The chain uses TRBV7-9 and TRBJ2-7; D ambiguous. The CDR3 has 14 amino acids. The germline gives CDR1 SEHNR, CDR2 FQNEAQ (reference sequence). Trimming removed 3 bases at V and 0 bases at J, with 9 bases between. The CDR3 here is CASSFSENSYEQYF. DNA for the CDR3: TGTGCCAGCAGCTTCTCCGAGAACTCCTACGAGCAGTACTTC. The whole variable domain, remainder taken from reference TRBV7-9 and TRBJ2-7, is DTGVSQNPRHKITKRGQNVTFRCDPISEHNRLYWYRQTLGQGPEFLTYFQNEAQLEKSRLLSDRFSAERPKGSFSTLEIQRTEQGDSAMYLCASSFSENSYEQYFGPGTRLTVT.

This chain connects TRBV9 to TRBJ1-6, with D unclear. V gave up 0 bases and J gave up 7 bases, with 14 bases separating them. Per germline, CDR1 SGDLS and CDR2 YYNGEE. The CDR3 sequence is 16 residues long. CDR3 nucleotide sequence: TGTGCCAGCAGCGTAGGGACTGGGGTCTTGAATTCACCCCTCCACTTT. It is translated as CASSVGTGVLNSPLHF.

This chain links TRBV7-6 with TRBJ2-1; 8 bases align to TRBD2. The CDR3 runs to 16 residues. In germline, CDR1 is SGHVS, CDR2 FNYEAQ. Trimming at V came to 6 bases and at J to 4 bases, leaving 11 bases not matched to a gene. The CDR3 nucleotides read TGTGCCAGCAGTCCAATAGCGGGATCCGGATACAATGAGCAGTTCTTC. Its protein product is CASSPIAGSGYNEQFF. Combining the CDR3 with reference TRBV7-6 and TRBJ2-1 gives the whole variable domain GAGVSQSPRYKVTKRGQDVALRCDPISGHVSLYWYRQALGQGPEFLTYFNYEAQQDKSGLPNDRFSAERPEGSISTLTIQRTEQRDSAMYRCASSPIAGSGYNEQFFGPGTRLTVL.

The rearrangement uses TRBV27 and TRBJ1-1, with 8 bases matching TRBD1. The CDR3 extends over 13 amino acids. V dropped 7 bases and J dropped 4; count of bases not matched to a gene: 5. CDR1 MNHEY and CDR2 SMNVEV come from the germline V gene (reference sequence). The CDR3, as DNA: TGTGCCAGCAAGGACAGGGCGGCCACTGAAGCTTTCTTT. Encoded protein: CASKDRAATEAFF.

The chain employs TRBV9 and TRBJ1-1, with 10 positions matching TRBD1. This CDR3 contains 16 residues. Germline loops: CDR1 SGDLS, CDR2 YYNGEE. Unmatched junction bases numbered 5, after V lost 2 bases and J lost 1 base. CDR3 protein: CASSVAGTGENTEAFF. The CDR3 bases are TGTGCCAGCAGCGTCGCCGGGACAGGGGAGAACACTGAAGCTTTCTTT.

The V gene is TRBV30, the J gene TRBJ1-1, with a weak D call TRBD1 (5 bases). V was pared by 4 bases and J by 1 base, with 13 bases between. Germline CDR1 reads GTSNPN; CDR2 reads SVGIG (reference sequence). The CDR3 is 14 residues long. CDR3 region: CAWNTGGSNTEAFF. For the CDR3, the DNA is TGTGCCTGGAATACGGGGGGATCGAACACTGAAGCTTTCTTT.

The chain is built from TRBV4-1 and TRBJ2-3; TRBD2 agrees at 7 bases. CDR3 length: 17 amino acids. Germline lookup yields CDR1 MGHRA and CDR2 YSYEKL. The J segment lost 5 bases and the V segment lost 1 base, leaving 12 bases of the junction unmatched. As DNA, the CDR3 is TGCGCCAGCAGCCAAGCGCGGGGGAAGGGCCTCGGAGATACGCAGTATTTT. This sequence encodes CASSQARGKGLGDTQYF.